These T cell receptor beta chains were read from a single sample in a study of cytomegalovirus exposure and HLA in healthy donors. Assay used: immunoSEQ multiplex PCR; TCRdb lists only in-frame clones, some missing. The data show some 200,000 clones, roughly four fifths seen once. The source material was PBMCs. The source is a woman in her thirties or forties in good health and CMV-seronegative. Both conserved end residues are part of each CDR3. D genes are given only for firm matches.

TRBV28	TRBD1	TRBJ2-7	TGTGCCAGCAGTCCAGTCGGACAGGCCTCGTCCTACGAGCAGTACTTC	CASSPVGQASSYEQYF
TRBV6-6	.	TRBJ2-7	TGTGCCAGCAGTTACGCTAGCGACTCCTACGAGCAGTACTTC	CASSYASDSYEQYF
TRBV5-1	.	TRBJ1-4	TGCGCCAGCAGCTTTACAGGGAATAATGAAAAACTGTTTTTT	CASSFTGNNEKLFF
TRBV30	TRBD1	TRBJ1-4	TGTGCCTGGACTTGGGGACAGGGACTGAATGAAAAACTGTTTTTT	CAWTWGQGLNEKLFF
TRBV30	.	TRBJ2-4	TGTGCCTGGAGTGTAGGCTTTTCCGGGAACATTCAGTACTTC	CAWSVGFSGNIQYF
TRBV5-6	.	TRBJ1-2	TGTGCCAGCAGCCCGCTTGTCTCGGGGGGCGGTGGCTGCACCTTC	CASSPLVSGGGGCTF
TRBV19	.	TRBJ1-2	TGTGCCAGTAGTTTACGCCCCCGGTCCCGCGCGGGCTACACCTTC	CASSLRPRSRAGYTF
TRBV20-1	.	TRBJ2-1	TGCAGTGCCAGGACTGGGGAGTTCTTC	CSARTGEFF
TRBV5-1	.	TRBJ1-1	TGCGCCAGCAGCCTGCGACAGCAGAACACTGAAGCTTTCTTT	CASSLRQQNTEAFF
TRBV15	TRBD1	TRBJ2-5	TGTGCCACCAGCAGGGGGACAGGGGGTTTTGAAGAGACCCAGTACTTC	CATSRGTGGFEETQYF